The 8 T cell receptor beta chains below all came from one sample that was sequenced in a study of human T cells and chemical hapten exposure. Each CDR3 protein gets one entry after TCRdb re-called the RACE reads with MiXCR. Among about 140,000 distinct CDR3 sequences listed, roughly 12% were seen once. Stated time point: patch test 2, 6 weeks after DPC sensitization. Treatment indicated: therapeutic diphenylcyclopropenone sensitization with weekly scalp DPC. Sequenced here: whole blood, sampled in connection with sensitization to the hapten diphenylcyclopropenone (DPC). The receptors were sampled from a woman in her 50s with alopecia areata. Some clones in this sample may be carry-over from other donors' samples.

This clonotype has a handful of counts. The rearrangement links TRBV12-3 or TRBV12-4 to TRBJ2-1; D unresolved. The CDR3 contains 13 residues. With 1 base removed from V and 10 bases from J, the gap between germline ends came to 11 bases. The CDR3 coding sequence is TGTGCCAGCAGTTTAGGGCAAGTGGAAGAGCAGTTCTTC. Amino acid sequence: CASSLGQVEEQFF.

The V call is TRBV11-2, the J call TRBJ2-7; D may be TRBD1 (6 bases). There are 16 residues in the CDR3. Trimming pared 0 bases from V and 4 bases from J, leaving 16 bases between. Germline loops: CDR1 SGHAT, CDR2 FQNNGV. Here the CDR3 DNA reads TGTGCCAGCAGCTTAGATCGCCCACAGGGTCCGTACGAGCAGTACTTC. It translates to CASSLDRPQGPYEQYF.

This CDR3 reads CASSFRRRSGGTSTDTQYF. CDR3 in DNA: TGTGCCAGCAGCTTCCGCCGTCGCTCAGGGGGTACTAGCACAGATACGCAGTATTTT. The chain recombines TRBV7-2 with TRBJ2-3, with 7 bases fitting TRBD1. V lost 3 bases, J lost 0 bases, and 15 bases stayed unmatched. The CDR3 spans 19 residues. CDR1 is SGHTA, CDR2 FQGNSA, per germline.

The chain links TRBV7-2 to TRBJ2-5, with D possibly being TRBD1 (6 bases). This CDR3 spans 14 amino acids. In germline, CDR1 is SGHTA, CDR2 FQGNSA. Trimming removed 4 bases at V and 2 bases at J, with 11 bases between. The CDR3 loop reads CASSSYGQQETQYF. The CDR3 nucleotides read TGTGCCAGCAGCTCTTACGGACAGCAAGAGACCCAGTACTTC.

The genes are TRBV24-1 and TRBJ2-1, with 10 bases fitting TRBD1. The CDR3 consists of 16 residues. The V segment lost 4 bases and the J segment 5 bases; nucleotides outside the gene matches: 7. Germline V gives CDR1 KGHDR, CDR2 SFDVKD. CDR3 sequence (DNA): TGTGCCACCAGTGACCGGGACAGGGGACAGGACAATGAGCAGTTCTTC. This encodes CATSDRDRGQDNEQFF.

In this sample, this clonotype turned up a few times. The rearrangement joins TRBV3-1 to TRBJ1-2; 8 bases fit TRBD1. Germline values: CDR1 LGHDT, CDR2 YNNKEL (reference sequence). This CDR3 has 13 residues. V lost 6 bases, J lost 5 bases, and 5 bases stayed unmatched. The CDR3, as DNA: TGTGCCAGCAGGTTTCAGGGGGCTTATGGCTACACCTTC. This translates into CASRFQGAYGYTF.

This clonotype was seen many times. This chain's CDR3 is CASSQAGGAAMNTEAFF. The CDR3 nucleotides are TGTGCCAGCAGCCAAGCAGGGGGGGCTGCTATGAACACTGAAGCTTTCTTT. The V gene is TRBV3-1, the J gene TRBJ1-1, with 7 bases that match TRBD1. V shed 1 base and J 0 bases; nucleotides not matched to a gene: 8. CDR1 is LGHDT, CDR2 YNNKEL, per germline (reference sequence). The length of the CDR3 is 17 residues.

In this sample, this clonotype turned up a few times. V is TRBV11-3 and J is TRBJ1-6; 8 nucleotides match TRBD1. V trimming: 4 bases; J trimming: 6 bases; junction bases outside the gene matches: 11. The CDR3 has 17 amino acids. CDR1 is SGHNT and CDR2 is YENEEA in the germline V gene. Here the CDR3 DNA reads TGTGCCAGCAGCTCCCGACGCAGACAGGGGAGTAATTCACCCCTCCACTTT. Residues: CASSSRRRQGSNSPLHF.